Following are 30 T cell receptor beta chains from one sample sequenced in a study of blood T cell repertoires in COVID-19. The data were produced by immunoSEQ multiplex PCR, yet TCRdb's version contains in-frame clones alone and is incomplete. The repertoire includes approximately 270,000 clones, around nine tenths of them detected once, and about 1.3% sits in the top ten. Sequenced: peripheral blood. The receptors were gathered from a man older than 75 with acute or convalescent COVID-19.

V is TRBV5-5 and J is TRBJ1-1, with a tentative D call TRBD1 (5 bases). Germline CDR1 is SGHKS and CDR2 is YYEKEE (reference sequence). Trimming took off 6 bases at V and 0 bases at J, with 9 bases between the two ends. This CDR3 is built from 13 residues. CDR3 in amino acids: CASTRGVNTEAFF. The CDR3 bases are TGTGCCAGCACCCGGGGGGTGAACACTGAAGCTTTCTTT.

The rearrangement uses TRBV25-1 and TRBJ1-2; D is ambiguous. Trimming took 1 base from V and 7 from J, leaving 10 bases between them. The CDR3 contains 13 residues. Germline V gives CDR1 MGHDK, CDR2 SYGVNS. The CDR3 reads CASSELDRGGYTF. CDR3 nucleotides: TGTGCCAGCAGTGAATTGGACCGGGGTGGCTACACCTTC.

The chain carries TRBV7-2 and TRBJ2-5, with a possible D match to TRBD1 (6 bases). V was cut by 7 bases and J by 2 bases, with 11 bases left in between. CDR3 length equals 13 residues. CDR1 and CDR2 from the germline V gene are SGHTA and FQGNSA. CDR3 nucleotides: TGTGCCAGCACAAGGGGGTGGCAAGAGACCCAGTACTTC. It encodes CASTRGWQETQYF.

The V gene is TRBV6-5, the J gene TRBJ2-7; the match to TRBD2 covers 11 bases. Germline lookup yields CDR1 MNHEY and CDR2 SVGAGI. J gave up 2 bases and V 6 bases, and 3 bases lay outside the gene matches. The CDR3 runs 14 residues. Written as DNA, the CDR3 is TGTGCCAGCAGACGACTAGCGGGGACCTACGAGCAGTACTTC. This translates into CASRRLAGTYEQYF.

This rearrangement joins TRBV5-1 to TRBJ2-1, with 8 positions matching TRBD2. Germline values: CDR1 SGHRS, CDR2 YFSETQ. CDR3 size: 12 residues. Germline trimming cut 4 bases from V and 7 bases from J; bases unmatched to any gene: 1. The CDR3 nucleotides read TGCGCCAGCAGCCCGGGGGGGAATGAGCAGTTCTTC. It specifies CASSPGGNEQFF. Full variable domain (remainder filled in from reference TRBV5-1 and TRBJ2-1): KAGVTQTPRYLIKTRGQQVTLSCSPISGHRSVSWYQQTPGQGLQFLFEYFSETQRNKGNFPGRFSGRQFSNSRSEMNVSTLELGDSALYLCASSPGGNEQFFGPGTRLTVL.

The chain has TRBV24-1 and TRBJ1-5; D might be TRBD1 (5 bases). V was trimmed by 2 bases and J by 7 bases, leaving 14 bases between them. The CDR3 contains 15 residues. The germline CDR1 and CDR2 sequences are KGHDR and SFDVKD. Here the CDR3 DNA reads TGTGCCACCAGTGATTCCAGGGTATTTGGACAGCCCCAGCATTTT. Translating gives CATSDSRVFGQPQHF.

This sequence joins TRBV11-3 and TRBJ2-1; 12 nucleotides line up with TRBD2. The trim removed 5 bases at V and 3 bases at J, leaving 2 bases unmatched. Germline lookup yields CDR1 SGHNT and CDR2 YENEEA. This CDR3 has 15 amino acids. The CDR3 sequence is CASSVLAGGYNEQFF. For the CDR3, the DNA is TGTGCCAGCAGCGTACTAGCGGGAGGCTACAATGAGCAGTTCTTC.

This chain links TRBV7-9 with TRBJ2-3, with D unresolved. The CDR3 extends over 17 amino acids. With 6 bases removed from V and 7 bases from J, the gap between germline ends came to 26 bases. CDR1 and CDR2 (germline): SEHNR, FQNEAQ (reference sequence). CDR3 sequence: CASRPSARGEAYYTQYF. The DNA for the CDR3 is TGTGCCAGCAGACCGTCAGCGCGAGGAGAGGCGTATTATACGCAGTATTTT.

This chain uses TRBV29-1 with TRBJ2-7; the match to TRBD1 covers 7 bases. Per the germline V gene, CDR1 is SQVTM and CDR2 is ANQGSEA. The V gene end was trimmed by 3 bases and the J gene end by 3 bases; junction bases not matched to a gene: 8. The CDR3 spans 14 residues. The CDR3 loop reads CSVEGTGVGYEQYF. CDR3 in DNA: TGCAGCGTTGAGGGTACAGGGGTAGGCTACGAGCAGTACTTC.

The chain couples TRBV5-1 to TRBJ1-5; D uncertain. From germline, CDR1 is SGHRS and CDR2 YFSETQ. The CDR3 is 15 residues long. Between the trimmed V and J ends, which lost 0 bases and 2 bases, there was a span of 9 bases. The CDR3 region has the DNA TGCGCCAGCAGCTTGGTTGCCGGTGGCAATCAGCCCCAGCATTTT. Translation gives CASSLVAGGNQPQHF.

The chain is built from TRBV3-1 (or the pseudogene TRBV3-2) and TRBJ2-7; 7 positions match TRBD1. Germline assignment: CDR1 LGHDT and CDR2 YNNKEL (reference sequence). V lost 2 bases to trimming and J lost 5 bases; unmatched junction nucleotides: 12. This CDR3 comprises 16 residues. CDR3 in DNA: TGTGCCAGCAGCCAAAGAGAGGGGACAGACTCAGACGAGCAGTACTTC. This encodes CASSQREGTDSDEQYF.

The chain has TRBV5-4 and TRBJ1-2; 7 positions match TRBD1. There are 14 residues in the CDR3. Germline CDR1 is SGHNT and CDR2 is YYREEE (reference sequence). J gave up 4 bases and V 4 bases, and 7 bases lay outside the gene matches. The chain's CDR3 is CASSIQGMVYGYTF. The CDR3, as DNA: TGTGCCAGCAGCATACAGGGGATGGTCTATGGCTACACCTTC.

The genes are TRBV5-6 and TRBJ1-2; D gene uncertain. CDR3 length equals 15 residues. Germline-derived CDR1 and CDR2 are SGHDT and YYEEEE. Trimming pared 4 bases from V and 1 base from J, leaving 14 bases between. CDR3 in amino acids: CASSLLLFSNYGYTF. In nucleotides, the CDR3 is TGTGCCAGCAGCCTTCTCTTGTTCAGTAACTATGGCTACACCTTC.

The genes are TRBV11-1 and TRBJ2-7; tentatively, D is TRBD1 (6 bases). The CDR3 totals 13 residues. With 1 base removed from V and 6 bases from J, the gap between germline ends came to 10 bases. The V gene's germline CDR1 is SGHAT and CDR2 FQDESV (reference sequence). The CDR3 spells CASSLDLDSEQYF. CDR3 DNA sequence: TGTGCCAGCAGCTTAGACTTGGACAGCGAGCAGTACTTC.

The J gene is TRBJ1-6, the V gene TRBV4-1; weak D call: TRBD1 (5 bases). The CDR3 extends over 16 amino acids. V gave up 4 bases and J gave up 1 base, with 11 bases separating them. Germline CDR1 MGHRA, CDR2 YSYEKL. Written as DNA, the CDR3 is TGCGCCAGCAGCCCTACCCAGGGATCCTATAATTCACCCCTCCACTTT. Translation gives CASSPTQGSYNSPLHF.

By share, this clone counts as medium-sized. DNA of the CDR3: TGCAGCGTTGTGTTTAGCGTGACTACCGGGGAGCTGTTTTTT. Its protein product is CSVVFSVTTGELFF. The chain combines TRBV29-1 with TRBJ2-2, with D perhaps matching TRBD2 (5 bases). The CDR3 has 14 amino acids. V lost 4 bases and J 5 bases, leaving 14 bases between the germline ends. Germline V gene lookup returns CDR1 SQVTM and CDR2 ANQGSEA.

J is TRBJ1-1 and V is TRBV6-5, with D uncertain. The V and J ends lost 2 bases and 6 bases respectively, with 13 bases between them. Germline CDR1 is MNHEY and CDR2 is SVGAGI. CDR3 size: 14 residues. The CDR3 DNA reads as TGTGCCAGCAGTTACAGAGGACTGACTTCTGAAGCTTTCTTT. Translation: CASSYRGLTSEAFF.

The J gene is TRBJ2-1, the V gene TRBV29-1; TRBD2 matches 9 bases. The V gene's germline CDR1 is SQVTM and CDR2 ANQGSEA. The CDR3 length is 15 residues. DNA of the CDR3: TGCAGTGCAAACCCCGCGGGAGGGATTGGGAATGAGCAGTTCTTC. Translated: CSANPAGGIGNEQFF.

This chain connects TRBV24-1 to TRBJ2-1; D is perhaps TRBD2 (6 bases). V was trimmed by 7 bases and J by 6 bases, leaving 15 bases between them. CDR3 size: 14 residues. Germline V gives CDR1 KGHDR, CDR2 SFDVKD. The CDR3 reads CATSTRLGRNEQFF. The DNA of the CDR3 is TGTGCCACCAGCACTAGACTAGGGCGCAATGAGCAGTTCTTC.

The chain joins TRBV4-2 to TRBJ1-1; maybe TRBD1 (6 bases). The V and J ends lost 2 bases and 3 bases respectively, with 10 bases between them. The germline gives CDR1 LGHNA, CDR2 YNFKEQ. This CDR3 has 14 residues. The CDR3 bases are TGTGCCAGCAGCCAATCAGGGGCGGACACTGAAGCTTTCTTT. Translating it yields CASSQSGADTEAFF.

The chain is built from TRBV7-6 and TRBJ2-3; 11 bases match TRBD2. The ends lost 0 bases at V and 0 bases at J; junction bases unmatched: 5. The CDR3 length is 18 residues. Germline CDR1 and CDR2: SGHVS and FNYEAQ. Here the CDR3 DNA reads TGTGCCAGCAGCTTAGCGTTCGTAGCGGGGGGGAGCACAGATACGCAGTATTTT. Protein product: CASSLAFVAGGSTDTQYF.

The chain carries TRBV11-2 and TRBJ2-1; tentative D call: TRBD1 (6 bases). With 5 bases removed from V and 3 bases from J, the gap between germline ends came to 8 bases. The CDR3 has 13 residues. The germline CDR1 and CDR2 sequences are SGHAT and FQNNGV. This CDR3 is CASSEQGYNEQFF. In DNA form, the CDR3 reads TGTGCCAGCAGCGAACAGGGCTACAATGAGCAGTTCTTC.

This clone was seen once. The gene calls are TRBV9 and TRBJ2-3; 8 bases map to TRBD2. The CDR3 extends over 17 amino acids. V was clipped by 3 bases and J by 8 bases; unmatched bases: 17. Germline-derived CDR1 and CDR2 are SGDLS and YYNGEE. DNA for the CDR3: TGTGCCAGCAGCGCCAGGGAGCGGGAGATGTATTCGGGTACGCAGTATTTT. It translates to CASSAREREMYSGTQYF.

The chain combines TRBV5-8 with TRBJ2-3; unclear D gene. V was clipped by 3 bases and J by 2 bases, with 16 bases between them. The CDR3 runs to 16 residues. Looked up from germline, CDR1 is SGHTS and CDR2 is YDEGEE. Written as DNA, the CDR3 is TGTGCCAGCAGCTCGCGTCGGGTCATCATCACAGATACGCAGTATTTT. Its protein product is CASSSRRVIITDTQYF.

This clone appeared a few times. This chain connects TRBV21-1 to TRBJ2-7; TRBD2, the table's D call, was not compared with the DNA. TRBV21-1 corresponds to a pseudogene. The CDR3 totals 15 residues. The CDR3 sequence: CASSKVSRERYEQYF. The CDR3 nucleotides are TGTGCCAGCAGCAAAGTCTCGAGGGAGAGGTACGAGCAGTACTTC.

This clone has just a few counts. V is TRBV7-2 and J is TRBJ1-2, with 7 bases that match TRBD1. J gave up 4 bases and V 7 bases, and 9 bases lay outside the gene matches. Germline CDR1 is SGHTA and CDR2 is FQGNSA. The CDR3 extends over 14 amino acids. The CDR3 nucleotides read TGTGCCAGCAACAGACAGGGATCGGTCTATGGCTACACCTTC. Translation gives CASNRQGSVYGYTF.

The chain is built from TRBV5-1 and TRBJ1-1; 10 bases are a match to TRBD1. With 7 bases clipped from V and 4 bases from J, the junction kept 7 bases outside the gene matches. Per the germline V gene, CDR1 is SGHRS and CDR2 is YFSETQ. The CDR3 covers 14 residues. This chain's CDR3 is CASEGQGGGTEAFF. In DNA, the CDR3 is TGCGCCAGCGAAGGACAGGGGGGCGGCACTGAAGCTTTCTTT.

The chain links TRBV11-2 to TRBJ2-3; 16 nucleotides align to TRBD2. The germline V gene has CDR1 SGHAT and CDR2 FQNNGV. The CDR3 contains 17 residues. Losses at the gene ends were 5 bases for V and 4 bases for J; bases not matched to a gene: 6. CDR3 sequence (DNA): TGTGCCAGCAGCGCGGGGACTAGCGGGAGGGCCTCAGATACGCAGTATTTT. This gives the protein CASSAGTSGRASDTQYF. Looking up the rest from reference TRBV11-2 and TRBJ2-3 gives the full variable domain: EAGVAQSPRYKIIEKRQSVAFWCNPISGHATLYWYQQILGQGPKLLIQFQNNGVVDDSQLPKDRFSAERLKGVDSTLKIQPAKLEDSAVYLCASSAGTSGRASDTQYFGPGTRLTVL.

The CDR3 region is CASAGDRQSHYGYTF. In nucleotides, the CDR3 is TGTGCTAGTGCCGGAGACAGGCAGTCCCACTATGGCTACACCTTC. The chain uses TRBV12-5 and TRBJ1-2, with D possibly being TRBD1 (6 bases). In germline, CDR1 is LGHNT, CDR2 FRNRAP. V dropped 7 bases and J dropped 3 bases, with 18 bases sitting between them. This CDR3 region has 15 residues.

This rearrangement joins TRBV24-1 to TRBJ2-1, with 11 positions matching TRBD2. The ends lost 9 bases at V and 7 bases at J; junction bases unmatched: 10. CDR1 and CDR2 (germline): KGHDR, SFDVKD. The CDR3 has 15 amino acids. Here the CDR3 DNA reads TGTGCCACCGGGCCCGGACTAGCGGGCTTAAATGAGCAGTTCTTC. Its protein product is CATGPGLAGLNEQFF.